These T cell receptor beta chains were read from a single sample in a study of blood T cell repertoires in COVID-19. Sequenced by immunoSEQ multiplex PCR; TCRdb stores in-frame clones only, minus some. The sample records approximately 400,000 clones, 80% to 90% being singletons. The sample taken for sequencing was peripheral blood. Source of these receptors: a man aged 40-50 years with acute or convalescent COVID-19. Each CDR3 is given with its conserved first and last residue. The size field is filled for only some rows; it gives once, few, many or a size class.

clone size	V gene	J gene	CDR3 protein
NA	TRBV28	TRBJ2-5	CASSGPTSGRGETQYF
once	TRBV27	TRBJ2-3	CASSFWEGASGRADTDTQYF
NA	TRBV2	TRBJ1-5	CASSPSGLSQPQHF
NA	TRBV19	TRBJ2-5	CASSTTGSGIETQYF
once	TRBV4-1	TRBJ2-1	CASSQVVGGSYNEQFF
NA	TRBV19	TRBJ1-2	CASNDRARSGYTF
NA	TRBV27	TRBJ2-3	CASSRDTPAQITQYF
NA	TRBV6-2/TRBV6-3	TRBJ1-2	CASSYSTAGGYGYTF
NA	TRBV6-1	TRBJ1-2	CASSEVARGRGYGYTF
NA	TRBV10-3	TRBJ2-3	CAIRRTSGTDTQYF
NA	TRBV6-6	TRBJ2-1	CASSYLSTGVDNEQFF
once	TRBV19	TRBJ2-3	CASSPDGYRGVRTDTQYF
few	TRBV9	TRBJ1-4	CASSVEATLNEKLFF
NA	TRBV3-1/TRBV3-2	TRBJ2-7	CASSQDWGQGTYEQYF
NA	TRBV5-1	TRBJ2-2	CASSLSESGFVGELFF
NA	TRBV5-4	TRBJ1-2	CASSYGTGNYGYTF
once	TRBV29-1	TRBJ2-7	CSVDTAGGEQYF
NA	TRBV7-9	TRBJ2-3	CASSQTSTQYF
NA	TRBV6-4	TRBJ1-6	CASSDSQGNSPLHF
NA	TRBV19	TRBJ1-4	CASSIGGATNEKLFF
NA	TRBV23-1	TRBJ1-5	CASSSRDRGFWHF
NA	TRBV28	TRBJ1-3	CASSPWDSSGNTIYF
NA	TRBV19	TRBJ1-1	CASSIDQGPTEAFF
NA	TRBV28	TRBJ2-3	CASSRQGGGFATQYF
NA	TRBV6-1	TRBJ2-7	CASSDPGGTREQYF
NA	TRBV27	TRBJ2-7	CASSLIASSYEQYF
NA	TRBV5-5	TRBJ2-6	CASSLSGQQKSGANVLTF
NA	TRBV5-5	TRBJ1-6	CASSFTRGNSPLHF
NA	TRBV10-3	TRBJ2-1	CASGGTSGLPSYNEQFF
NA	TRBV28	TRBJ2-5	CASRLAGGSETQYF
NA	TRBV28	TRBJ2-1	CASSARDRGKQFF
NA	TRBV6-5	TRBJ1-1	CASSLARGTEAFF
few	TRBV28	TRBJ2-7	CASSLVGGGVSYEQYF
NA	TRBV2	TRBJ1-5	CASRSTGGRGNQPQHF
NA	TRBV12-5	TRBJ1-2	CASGLGHYGYTF
NA	TRBV2	TRBJ1-3	CASSEWSSGNTIYF
NA	TRBV11-2	TRBJ1-3	CASRPGGFSGNTIYF
NA	TRBV30	TRBJ2-6	CAWEYAGTGNSGANVLTF
once	TRBV5-8	TRBJ2-7	CASSLRGGIAYEQYF
NA	TRBV28	TRBJ1-3	CASSFGHSSGNTIYF
NA	TRBV7-8	TRBJ2-1	CASSLGSSTSGSYNEQFF
NA	TRBV5-5	TRBJ1-6	CASSLAGNSPLHF
NA	TRBV5-4	TRBJ2-7	CASSFGQNYEQYF
NA	TRBV6-5	TRBJ2-1	CASRTRAGAYNEQFF
NA	TRBV4-1	TRBJ2-7	CASSPLAGNSYEQYF
NA	TRBV7-9	TRBJ1-1	CASSLVQADTEAFF
NA	TRBV5-4	TRBJ1-1	CASSLGAGNEAFF
NA	TRBV6-5	TRBJ2-4	CASAPGVLAKNIQYF
NA	TRBV5-1	TRBJ1-1	CASSLAAGPIGNTEAFF
NA	TRBV6-4	TRBJ2-1	CASSASGGSYNEQFF
NA	TRBV28	TRBJ1-5	CASTPVHGFSNQPQHF
NA	TRBV5-6	TRBJ1-4	CASSLEQGGKANEKLFF
NA	TRBV30	TRBJ1-5	CAWSRGRSNQPQHF
once	TRBV6-5	TRBJ1-2	CATALAQGRREGYTF
NA	TRBV6-2/TRBV6-3	TRBJ1-1	CASSYVGQREAFF
NA	TRBV5-1	TRBJ1-4	CASSLRQAATNEKLFF
NA	TRBV11-2	TRBJ2-2	CASSYTNTGELFF
NA	TRBV5-4	TRBJ1-4	CASSRDSNQGKLFF